The source of this T cell receptor (beta chain) is a study of blood T cell repertoires in COVID-19. Study-level information: Donors in the United States, Italy and Spain gave samples during acute or convalescent COVID-19. PBMCs, B-cell-depleted T cells, or T cells provided the cDNA or gDNA that made up the material.

Profiled with immunoSEQ multiplex PCR; TCRdb holds only in-frame clones, not every one. The sample has around 160,000 clones, approximately 90% seen once. The V gene's germline CDR1 is SGHTA and CDR2 FQGNSA. The CDR3 is 16 residues long. V was shortened by 5 bases and J by 3 bases, with 19 bases between the two germline ends. The chain joins TRBV7-2 to TRBJ1-1, with a weak D call TRBD1 (6 bases). Input material: PBMCs or T cells enriched from blood (not recorded which). This TCR came from a woman aged 40 to 50 who had been exposed to COVID-19. This CDR3 reads CASSLSGGRLYTEAFF. The CDR3 DNA follows: TGTGCCAGCAGCCTAAGCGGGGGCAGGTTGTACACTGAAGCTTTCTTT.